These T cell receptor beta chains were read from a single sample in a study of neurological immune-mediated disorders. Via MiXCR, TCRdb re-called the 5' RACE reads, giving one row per CDR3 protein. The sample lists nearly 45,000 distinct CDR3 sequences; roughly an eighth were seen once. The sample comprised PBMCs. These receptors all stem from a female donor in good health. Each CDR3 is given with its conserved first and last residue. The D gene is left open where the match is weak. A row's size may be missing; if present it is once, few, many or a size class.

j_call d_call v_call clone_size cdr3_nt cdr3_aa
TRBJ1-3 - TRBV5-1 many TGCGCCAGCAGCTTGGATGGTAGCTCTGGAAACACCATATATTTT CASSLDGSSGNTIYF
TRBJ1-6 - TRBV2 many TGTGCCAGCGGCCCTCGCCAGGCGTCCAATTCACCCCTCCACTTT CASGPRQASNSPLHF
TRBJ2-5 - TRBV9 many TGTGCCAGCAGCGTATCAGGGAAAGAGACCCAGTACTTC CASSVSGKETQYF
TRBJ1-4 - TRBV5-1 many TGCGCCAGCAGCTTGGAGCAGCTCCCCAATGAAAAACTGTTTTTT CASSLEQLPNEKLFF
TRBJ2-2 TRBD1 TRBV29-1 - TGCAGCGTTGAAGGGACAGGGAACACCGGGGAGCTGTTTTTT CSVEGTGNTGELFF
TRBJ2-5 - TRBV24-1 - TGTGCCACCGCGGCGAGAGGTGATGGAGAGACCCAGTACTTC CATAARGDGETQYF
TRBJ2-4 - TRBV3-1 many TGTGCCAGCAGCCAAGGGTCAGGTAGCAAAAACATTCAGTACTTC CASSQGSGSKNIQYF
TRBJ1-2 TRBD1 TRBV20-1 - TGCAGTACCGGGACAGGGGGATATGGCTACACCTTC CSTGTGGYGYTF
TRBJ2-3 - TRBV6-5 many TGTGCCAGCACCCAGACGAGTTTCCATACGCAGTATTTT CASTQTSFHTQYF
TRBJ2-5 TRBD1 TRBV12-3/TRBV12-4 many TGTGCCAGCAGCCGACAGGGCCGGCAAGAGACCCAGTACTTC CASSRQGRQETQYF
TRBJ2-1 - TRBV12-3/TRBV12-4 - TGTGACAGCAGTTTAGGGGTACAGTCGAGGGCCGGGGATGAGCAGTTCTTC CDSSLGVQSRAGDEQFF
TRBJ1-3 TRBD1 TRBV28 many TGTGCCAGCAGTTTTGGGGGACAGGTCCACTCTGGAAACACCATATATTTT CASSFGGQVHSGNTIYF
TRBJ2-2 TRBD1 TRBV18 - TGTGCCAGCTCACCCTTACGGACAGGGGGACCCGGGGAGCTGTTTTTT CASSPLRTGGPGELFF
TRBJ1-1 - TRBV18 - TGTGCCAGCTCACCAACCGGGGGACTGAACACTGAAGCTTTCTTT CASSPTGGLNTEAFF
TRBJ2-1 - TRBV24-1 many TGTGCCACCAGTGAGGGGTTCGCCTCCTACAATGAGCAGTTCTTC CATSEGFASYNEQFF
TRBJ2-1 TRBD2 TRBV20-1 many TGCAGTGCTCCTAGCGGGGTCCCTGAGCAGTTCTTC CSAPSGVPEQFF
TRBJ2-1 - TRBV5-1 many TGCGCCAGCAGCGGGGGACTTCCCCGTGGGGATGAGCAGTTCTTC CASSGGLPRGDEQFF
TRBJ2-3 TRBD2 TRBV7-9 many TGTGCCAGCAGCGGCGGGAGGAAGCCCCTTTCTAATACGCAGTATTTT CASSGGRKPLSNTQYF
TRBJ2-1 - TRBV7-2 few TGTGCCAGCAGAGAAATAGCTTTCGAGACAAGCTCCTACAATGAGCAGTTCTTC CASREIAFETSSYNEQFF
TRBJ2-3 TRBD2 TRBV5-1 many TGCGCCAGCAGCCCCGGGACTAGCGCGTCCTATACGCAGTATTTT CASSPGTSASYTQYF
TRBJ2-7 - TRBV5-1 many TGCGCCAGCAGCTTTTCGGGAGACTACGAGCAGTACTTC CASSFSGDYEQYF
TRBJ1-2 - TRBV20-1 many TGCAGTGCTAGGGTAAACTATGGCTACACCTTC CSARVNYGYTF
TRBJ1-1 - TRBV4-1 many TGCGCCAGCAGCCAAGGGTCAACGGGAGCTTTCTTT CASSQGSTGAFF
TRBJ1-1 - TRBV30 many TGTGCCTGGAGTGTAACGGGGGGCACTGAAGCTTTCTTT CAWSVTGGTEAFF
TRBJ2-3 TRBD2 TRBV5-5 many TGTGCCAGCAGCTTGTTGAGGCTAGCGGGGGGCACAGATACGCAGTATTTT CASSLLRLAGGTDTQYF
TRBJ2-5 - TRBV12-3/TRBV12-4 many TGTGCCAGCAGCTCCGGACAGTACCAAGAGACCCAGTACTTC CASSSGQYQETQYF
TRBJ1-4 TRBD1 TRBV25-1 - TGTGCCAACCGTGACAGGGCCGTTAGTGAAAAACTGTTTTTT CANRDRAVSEKLFF
TRBJ2-2 TRBD1 TRBV6-5 many TGTGCCAGCAGTCGGACAGGGAACACCGGGGAGCTGTTTTTT CASSRTGNTGELFF
TRBJ2-7 TRBD1 TRBV20-1 - TGCAGTGCTATCCCGACAGGGGGGTCCTACGAGCAGTACTTC CSAIPTGGSYEQYF
TRBJ2-1 TRBD2 TRBV20-1 many TGCAGTGCTAGAGGAGCTAGCGGGCAAACCTACAATGAGCAGTTCTTC CSARGASGQTYNEQFF